The entry below describes one T cell receptor (beta chain). The CDR3 covers 13 residues. V was trimmed by 1 base and J by 8 bases, leaving 12 bases between them. Germline V gene lookup returns CDR1 SGHTA and CDR2 FQGNSA. The record originates from a study of response to subunit inactivated influenza vaccine. TCRdb ran MiXCR on the RT-PCR reads and lists one entry per CDR3 protein. The sample contains around 580,000 distinct CDR3 sequences, about 10% of which appear only once. Here the sequenced sample was PBMCs from blood, taken on the day of vaccination. The chain carries TRBV7-2 and TRBJ2-7; maybe TRBD2 (5 bases). This clonotype was sampled from a man aged 50 to 59 who received an inactivated influenza vaccine. CDR3 sequence reads: CASSLVAPGKQYF. In DNA form, the CDR3 reads TGTGCCAGCAGCTTAGTTGCCCCGGGAAAGCAGTACTTC.